Below are 17 T cell receptor beta chains sequenced from a single sample in a study of blood T cell repertoires in COVID-19. The data were produced by immunoSEQ multiplex PCR, yet TCRdb's version contains in-frame clones alone and is incomplete. The sample comprises some 120,000 clones, 84% of which are singletons, and more than 10% rests with the top ten. The source material was peripheral blood. The receptors were sampled from a human donor in a cohort sampled during active COVID-19.

The rearrangement uses TRBV11-3 and TRBJ2-7, with D maybe TRBD2 (5 bases). Deletions cut 1 base from V and 3 bases from J, with 16 bases between. This CDR3 comprises 16 residues. CDR1 is SGHNT and CDR2 is YENEEA in the germline V gene. CDR3 protein: CASSLGPPSRGYEQYF. The CDR3 DNA is TGTGCCAGCAGCTTAGGGCCGCCGAGTCGGGGCTACGAGCAGTACTTC.

In DNA, the CDR3 is TGTGCCAGCAGTCCCGACAGGGGGCGTAGGTCCTATAATTCACCCCTCCACTTT. It is translated as CASSPDRGRRSYNSPLHF. J is TRBJ1-6 and V is TRBV27; 10 bases are shared with TRBD1. The trim removed 5 bases at V and 1 base at J, leaving 8 bases unmatched. The germline CDR1 and CDR2 sequences are MNHEY and SMNVEV (reference sequence). CDR3 length equals 18 residues.

This chain connects TRBV10-2 to TRBJ1-1; D remains ambiguous. CDR1 WSHSY and CDR2 SAAADI come from the germline V gene. Trimming cost V 0 bases and J 3 bases, with 11 bases left between them. This CDR3 has 15 residues. CDR3 sequence (DNA): TGCGCCAGCAGTGAGTCGGGAGGCTCGGACACTGAAGCTTTCTTT. Amino acid sequence: CASSESGGSDTEAFF.

This sequence joins TRBV14 and TRBJ2-1, with D tentatively TRBD2 (6 bases). Germline V gene data show CDR1 as SGHDN and CDR2 as FVKESK. V was cut by 1 base and J by 1 base, with 11 bases left in between. The CDR3 length is 16 residues. CDR3 coding DNA: TGTGCCAGCAGCCAAGGAGGCGGGGCGTCCTACAATGAGCAGTTCTTC. Its translation: CASSQGGGASYNEQFF. The entire variable domain, with the rest obtained from reference TRBV14 and TRBJ2-1, is as follows: EAGVTQFPSHSVIEKGQTVTLRCDPISGHDNLYWYRRVMGKEIKFLLHFVKESKQDESGMPNNRFLAERTGGTYSTLKVQPAELEDSGVYFCASSQGGGASYNEQFFGPGTRLTVL.

The chain recombines TRBV5-8 with TRBJ1-5, with TRBD1 matching 9 bases. This CDR3 has 15 residues. V lost 4 bases to trimming and J lost 1 base; unmatched junction nucleotides: 3. From germline, CDR1 is SGHTS and CDR2 YDEGEE. The CDR3, as DNA: TGTGCCAGCAGCACGGGACAGGGAAGCAATCAGCCCCAGCATTTT. Encoded protein: CASSTGQGSNQPQHF.

The chain combines TRBV29-1 with TRBJ1-2; unclear D gene. There are 14 residues in the CDR3. The V and J ends lost 3 bases and 2 bases respectively, with 13 bases between them. The germline V gene has CDR1 SQVTM and CDR2 ANQGSEA. In DNA form, the CDR3 reads TGCAGCGTTGACCCAGCAGGCCTCAACTATGGCTACACCTTC. It codes for CSVDPAGLNYGYTF.

The CDR3 bases are TGTGCCAGCAGTCCCCAGGCCTATGGCTACACCTTC. Its protein is CASSPQAYGYTF. The chain combines TRBV12-3 or TRBV12-4 with TRBJ1-2, with D unclear. The CDR3 loop spans 12 amino acids. Trimming shortened V by 5 bases and J by 4 bases, and 8 bases separated the two germline ends.

The chain joins TRBV11-2 to TRBJ2-7; D remains ambiguous. V dropped 5 bases and J dropped 6 bases, with 11 bases sitting between them. Per germline, CDR1 SGHAT and CDR2 FQNNGV. The CDR3 contains 12 residues. The CDR3 DNA sequence: TGTGCCAGCAGCAACTATCGCTCCGAGCAGTACTTC. It yields the protein CASSNYRSEQYF.

The chain uses TRBV12-5 and TRBJ1-2, with 8 bases that match TRBD1. CDR1 and CDR2 from the germline V gene are LGHNT and FRNRAP. The CDR3 has 14 amino acids. V lost 6 bases to trimming and J lost 5 bases; unmatched junction nucleotides: 8. The DNA of the CDR3 is TGTGCTAGTGGGGGAGGACAGGGTCAATATGGCTACACCTTC. Translation: CASGGGQGQYGYTF.

The genes are TRBV5-8 and TRBJ1-4; the D is unclear. CDR3 length equals 14 residues. Germline CDR1 reads SGHTS; CDR2 reads YDEGEE. V shed 0 bases and J shed 4 bases, with 7 bases lying between them. The CDR3 coding sequence is TGTGCCAGCAGCTTGGCGGGGATTAATGAAAAACTGTTTTTT. This translates into CASSLAGINEKLFF.

This clone was seen only once. The chain uses TRBV7-3 and TRBJ1-2; D is unclear. With 0 bases removed from V and 6 bases from J, the gap between germline ends came to 8 bases. Germline lookup yields CDR1 SGHTA and CDR2 FQGTGA. This CDR3 region has 13 residues. The CDR3 DNA reads TGTGCCAGCAGCTTAACGACTGGCGATGGCTACACCTTC. It is translated as CASSLTTGDGYTF.

This CDR3 is CASSLDSGTSGVEQFF. The CDR3 coding sequence is TGTGCCAGCAGCTTAGATTCCGGGACTAGCGGGGTCGAGCAGTTCTTC. J is TRBJ2-1 and V is TRBV7-2, with 13 positions matching TRBD2. Germline CDR1 SGHTA, CDR2 FQGNSA. The length of the CDR3 is 16 residues. V lost 1 base, J lost 10 bases, and 7 bases stayed unmatched. Combining the CDR3 with reference TRBV7-2 and TRBJ2-1 gives the whole variable domain GAGVSQSPSNKVTEKGKDVELRCDPISGHTALYWYRQSLGQGLEFLIYFQGNSAPDKSGLPSDRFSAERTGGSVSTLTIQRTQQEDSAVYLCASSLDSGTSGVEQFFGPGTRLTVL.

The rearrangement uses TRBV13 and TRBJ1-2; tentative D call: TRBD1 (5 bases). CDR3 length equals 14 residues. CDR1 is PRHDT, CDR2 FYEKMQ, per germline (reference sequence). Trimming shortened V by 2 bases and J by 8 bases, and 15 bases separated the two germline ends. The CDR3 DNA reads TGTGCCAGCAGCTTAAGTGGGGCAGGGCGAGGCTACACCTTC. Amino acids: CASSLSGAGRGYTF.

The V and J genes are TRBV18 and TRBJ2-5, with TRBD2 matching 10 bases. The trim removed 1 base at V and 0 bases at J, leaving 2 bases unmatched. The CDR3 consists of 16 residues. Germline-derived CDR1 and CDR2 are KGHSH and LQKENI. The CDR3 sequence: CASSPLSGGYQETQYF. Here the CDR3 DNA reads TGTGCCAGCTCACCACTTAGCGGGGGGTACCAAGAGACCCAGTACTTC.

The chain recombines TRBV19 with TRBJ1-2; D unclear. The CDR3 runs 15 residues. CDR1 LNHDA and CDR2 SQIVND come from the germline V gene (reference sequence). V was trimmed by 10 bases and J by 0 bases, leaving 18 bases between them. Written as DNA, the CDR3 is TGTGCCACCCGTGCCGCGCTAATCTCTAACTATGGCTACACCTTC. Amino acids: CATRAALISNYGYTF.

This rearrangement joins TRBV27 to TRBJ2-1, with unresolved D. CDR1 and CDR2 from the germline V gene are MNHEY and SMNVEV (reference sequence). This CDR3 comprises 13 residues. V was pared by 6 bases and J by 7 bases, with 13 bases between. The CDR3, as DNA: TGTGCCAGCAGCCTTATGATGGAGAATGAGCAGTTCTTC. Translating it yields CASSLMMENEQFF.

The chain has TRBV5-1 and TRBJ1-4; TRBD1 agrees at 9 bases. The CDR3 has 14 amino acids. The V gene end was trimmed by 3 bases and the J gene end by 5 bases; junction bases not matched to a gene: 2. CDR1 SGHRS and CDR2 YFSETQ come from the germline V gene. CDR3: CASSSDRGNEKLFF. CDR3 bases: TGCGCCAGCAGCTCTGACAGGGGGAATGAAAAACTGTTTTTT.